Presented here are 5 T cell receptor beta chains from one specimen sequenced in a study of T cell changes during pregnancy in multiple sclerosis. Method: immunoSEQ multiplex PCR; TCRdb's copy keeps in-frame clones and lacks some. This sample has 70,000 to 85,000 clones, with about 91% found just once. The source was peripheral blood, collected before pregnancy. The receptors were gathered from a female donor with multiple sclerosis, enrolled in a pregnancy study.

The rearrangement links TRBV9 to TRBJ2-7; 8 bases match TRBD1. Trimming removed 0 bases from V and 5 bases from J; junction bases left unmatched: 10. The CDR3 covers 16 residues. Germline values: CDR1 SGDLS, CDR2 YYNGEE. This chain's CDR3 is CASSVAIGQGPNEQYF. The DNA for the CDR3 is TGTGCCAGCAGCGTAGCTATCGGACAGGGTCCCAACGAGCAGTACTTC. Full variable domain (rest looked up from reference TRBV9 and TRBJ2-7): DSGVTQTPKHLITATGQRVTLRCSPRSGDLSVYWYQQSLDQGLQFLIQYYNGEERAKGNILERFSAQQFPDLHSELNLSSLELGDSALYFCASSVAIGQGPNEQYFGPGTRLTVT.

This clone showed up just a few times. The chain joins TRBV6-5 to TRBJ1-4; D might be TRBD1 (5 bases). Trimming removed 2 bases at V and 8 bases at J, with 12 bases between. The V gene's germline CDR1 is MNHEY and CDR2 SVGAGI. The CDR3 spans 14 residues. This CDR3 is CASSYGPGGEKLFF. CDR3 coding DNA: TGTGCCAGCAGTTACGGGCCCGGGGGGGAAAAACTGTTTTTT.

The chain links TRBV30 to TRBJ2-3; a weak D match, TRBD1 (5 bases). The CDR3 covers 14 residues. In germline, CDR1 is GTSNPN, CDR2 SVGIG (reference sequence). V was clipped by 2 bases and J by 2 bases, with 11 bases between them. This CDR3 reads CAWSSGFPTDTQYF. CDR3 DNA: TGTGCCTGGAGTTCAGGGTTTCCCACAGATACGCAGTATTTT.

V is TRBV29-1 and J is TRBJ2-7, with D unclear. Trimming took 4 bases from V and 3 from J, leaving 7 bases between them. The CDR3 is 11 amino acids. The germline gives CDR1 SQVTM, CDR2 ANQGSEA. In DNA, the CDR3 is TGCAGCGTTGGTTTCTACTACGAGCAGTACTTC. Translating gives CSVGFYYEQYF.

The CDR3 DNA follows: TGTGCCAGCAGCCAACAGTACAATGAGCAGTTCTTC. Protein: CASSQQYNEQFF. This chain connects TRBV14 to TRBJ2-1; D gene ambiguous. Trimming removed 2 bases at V and 4 bases at J, with 3 bases between. In germline, CDR1 is SGHDN, CDR2 FVKESK. The CDR3 length is 12 residues.